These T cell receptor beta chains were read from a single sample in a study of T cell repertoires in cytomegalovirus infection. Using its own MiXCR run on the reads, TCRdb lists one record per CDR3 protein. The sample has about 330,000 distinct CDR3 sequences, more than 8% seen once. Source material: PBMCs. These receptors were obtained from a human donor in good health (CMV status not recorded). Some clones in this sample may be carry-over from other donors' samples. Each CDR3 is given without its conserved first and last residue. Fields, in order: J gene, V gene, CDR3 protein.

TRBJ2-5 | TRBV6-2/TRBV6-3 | ASSRLESVQETQY
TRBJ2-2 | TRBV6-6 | ALRWSTGELF
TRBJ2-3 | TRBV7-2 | ASSFLLSLAGQSTDTQY
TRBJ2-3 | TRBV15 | ATSVGGADTQY
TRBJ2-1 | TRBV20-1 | SARDTGQAYNEQF
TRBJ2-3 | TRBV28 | ASSSPRGPKPTDTQY
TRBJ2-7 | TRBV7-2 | ASSLSGGSGYSYEQY
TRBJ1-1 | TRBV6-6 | ASSQGLPNTEAF
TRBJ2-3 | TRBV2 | ASSEQGLGGTDTQY
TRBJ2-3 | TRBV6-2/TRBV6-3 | ASSYSIGGPRTDTQY
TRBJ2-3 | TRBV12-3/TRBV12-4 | ASSARGDTQY
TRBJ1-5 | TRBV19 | ASNREIQPQH
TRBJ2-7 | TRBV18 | ASSPLSSSGSYEQY
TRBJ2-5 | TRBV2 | ASTAGRYETQY
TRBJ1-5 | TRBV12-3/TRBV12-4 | ASTLTATNQPQH
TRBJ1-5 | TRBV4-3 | ASSQDGYRQPQH
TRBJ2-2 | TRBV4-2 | ASSQTSRDRYTGELF
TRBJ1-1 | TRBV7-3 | ASSSGHNTEAF
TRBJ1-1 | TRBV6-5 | ASRVGAMNTEAF
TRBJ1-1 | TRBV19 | ASSMQGVNTEAF
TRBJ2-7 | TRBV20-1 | SARGLAGVHEQY
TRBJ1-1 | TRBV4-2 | ASSQFIGERDTEAF
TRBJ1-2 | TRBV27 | ASKRDLVLGGYT
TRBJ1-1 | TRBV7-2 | ASSPPGPKNTEAF
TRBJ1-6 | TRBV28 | ASNSGQAGNSPLH
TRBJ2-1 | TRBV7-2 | ASSSTGVYPYNEQF
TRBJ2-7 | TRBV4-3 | ARKQHEQY
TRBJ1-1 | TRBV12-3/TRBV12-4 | ASSRQGVTEAF
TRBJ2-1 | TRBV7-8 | ASSFRDRAYNEQF
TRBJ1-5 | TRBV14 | ASSQPDRGLWGNQPQH
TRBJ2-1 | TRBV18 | ASSPQTEVNEQF
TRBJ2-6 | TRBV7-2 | ASSIEGSGANVLT
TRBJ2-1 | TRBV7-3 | ASSADRVNEQF
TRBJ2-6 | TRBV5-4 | ASSTGLTGIGSGANVLT
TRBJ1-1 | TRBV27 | ASSGSADTEAF
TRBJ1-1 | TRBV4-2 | ASSPKDGSTEAF
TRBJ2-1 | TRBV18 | ASSPPDGNEQF
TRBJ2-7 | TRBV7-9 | ASSRLAGVPPRGEQY
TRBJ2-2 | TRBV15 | ATSRDGLRRDTGELF
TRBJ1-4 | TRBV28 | ASSPRGVYNEKLF
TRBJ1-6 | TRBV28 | ASSEEWADSPLH
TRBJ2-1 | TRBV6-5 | ASSYTTSGGGYNEQF
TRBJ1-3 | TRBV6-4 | AKKQGLENTIY
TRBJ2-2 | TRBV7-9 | ASSLRGSGSSGELF
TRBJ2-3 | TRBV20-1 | SARDPQRGTDTQY
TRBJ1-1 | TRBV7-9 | ASSSQTGGNTEAF
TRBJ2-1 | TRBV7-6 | ASSLRPPYPEAGTLSYNEQF
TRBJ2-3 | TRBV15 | ATSRDTLSDTQY
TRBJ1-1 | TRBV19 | ASSPGARNTEAF
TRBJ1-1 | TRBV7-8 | ASSPRQGAGDTEAF
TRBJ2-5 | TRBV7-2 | ASSSPSLAGGRGETQY
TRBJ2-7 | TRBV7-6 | ASSSGGGSSYEQY
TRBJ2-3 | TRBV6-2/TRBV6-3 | ASSPSGLPGTDTQY
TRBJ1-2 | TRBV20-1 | SAMDRLSYGYT